This is a list of T cell receptor beta chains from one sample in a study of cytomegalovirus exposure and HLA in healthy donors. Profiling relied on immunoSEQ multiplex PCR, and the TCRdb table lists in-frame clones only, not all of them. Among 110,000 to 150,000 clones listed, over 70% were seen once. Material for sequencing was PBMCs. The receptors shown here come from a male donor in good health and CMV-seronegative. The CDR3 runs from the conserved cysteine through the conserved F or W. The D gene is left open where the match is weak. The size of a clone is reported for some rows only, either as once, few or many, or as a class for expanded clones.

D gene	V gene	J gene	clone size	CDR3 DNA	CDR3 protein
NA	TRBV4-3	TRBJ2-1	NA	TGCGCCAGCAGCCAAGATGGCCCTGGGGGGTTCAACAATGAGCAGTTCTTC	CASSQDGPGGFNNEQFF
NA	TRBV11-2	TRBJ1-6	few	TGTGCCAGCAGCCCACTACAGGTTTATAATTCACCCCTCCACTTT	CASSPLQVYNSPLHF
NA	TRBV6-5	TRBJ2-3	NA	TGTGCCAGCAAGCTTCTAAATACGCAGTATTTT	CASKLLNTQYF
TRBD2	TRBV10-2	TRBJ2-5	NA	TGCGCCAGCGGTATGTCTAGCGGCTTCCAAGAGACCCAGTACTTC	CASGMSSGFQETQYF
NA	TRBV7-7	TRBJ2-7	NA	TGTGCCAGCAGCTTGAATCGGGGGACGGCCTACGAGCAGTACTTC	CASSLNRGTAYEQYF
NA	TRBV7-9	TRBJ1-4	NA	TGTGCCAGCAGCTTCTGGGGCCCTAATGAAAAACTGTTTTTT	CASSFWGPNEKLFF
NA	TRBV7-9	TRBJ2-7	NA	TGTTCCAGCAGCTTAGGGGGGGGGCCCTACGAGCAGTACTTC	CSSSLGGGPYEQYF
NA	TRBV28	TRBJ1-5	NA	TGTGCCAGCACGTATAGCAATCAGCCCCAGCATTTT	CASTYSNQPQHF
TRBD1	TRBV6-5	TRBJ1-1	NA	TGTGCCAGCAGGAACGGACAGGCTACGAACACTGAAGCTTTCTTT	CASRNGQATNTEAFF
NA	TRBV4-3	TRBJ2-1	NA	TGCGCCAGCAGCCAAGTCCCGCGTGGCTCCTACAATGAGCAGTTCTTC	CASSQVPRGSYNEQFF
NA	TRBV19	TRBJ1-6	NA	TGTGCCAGTAGTAGAGACACCGGGGATATTTCACCCCTCCACTTT	CASSRDTGDISPLHF
NA	TRBV9	TRBJ1-2	few	TGTGCCAGCAGGGGCGTCTATGGCTACACCTTC	CASRGVYGYTF
TRBD1	TRBV7-3	TRBJ2-2	NA	TGTGCCAGCAGCTTAATGGGGACAGCCGGGGAGCTGTTTTTT	CASSLMGTAGELFF
NA	TRBV29-1	TRBJ2-7	NA	TGCAGCGGCCAGACGTTTGGGGGGGCTAGGAACGAGCAGTACTTC	CSGQTFGGARNEQYF
NA	TRBV7-2	TRBJ1-6	NA	TGTGCCAGCAGCTTAGGACAGTTAAGCTCCTATAATTCACCCCTCCACTTT	CASSLGQLSSYNSPLHF
NA	TRBV2	TRBJ2-5	NA	TGTGCCAGCACAAGGTTCTCGGGTGTTGGGGAGACCCAGTACTTC	CASTRFSGVGETQYF
TRBD1	TRBV30	TRBJ2-7	NA	TGTGCCTGGAAAGTGACAGGGGGCGGCGAGCAGTACTTC	CAWKVTGGGEQYF
NA	TRBV29-1	TRBJ2-1	NA	TGCAGCGGAAGTCCTACGAGCTCCTACAATGAGCAGTTCTTC	CSGSPTSSYNEQFF
TRBD1	TRBV28	TRBJ2-7	NA	TGTGCCAGCAGTTTAACTCCCGGGACAGGGCCTAACGAGCAGTACTTC	CASSLTPGTGPNEQYF
TRBD1	TRBV6-1	TRBJ1-5	NA	TGTGCCAGCAGCGAGGGACAGGGTAGCAATCAGCCCCAGCATTTT	CASSEGQGSNQPQHF
NA	TRBV7-6	TRBJ2-7	NA	TGTGCCAGCAGCTTAGCTGGGGGGACAGCTACCTACGAGCAGTACTTC	CASSLAGGTATYEQYF
TRBD1	TRBV28	TRBJ1-1	NA	TGTGCCAGCATCTCTGGACAGGGAAGGTTGACTGAAGCTTTCTTT	CASISGQGRLTEAFF
NA	TRBV20-1	TRBJ2-7	NA	TGCAGTGCTGACAGGCCAGGCGAGCAGTACTTC	CSADRPGEQYF
TRBD2	TRBV10-1	TRBJ2-7	NA	TGCGCCAGTTCCGCAAGGGAGGGTGCCTACGAGCAGTACTTC	CASSAREGAYEQYF
TRBD1	TRBV5-6	TRBJ2-3	once	TGTGCCAGCAGCTTAACAGGGGGCCGTACAGATACGCAGTATTTT	CASSLTGGRTDTQYF